These T cell receptor beta chains were read from a single sample in a study of cytomegalovirus exposure and HLA in healthy donors. Method: immunoSEQ multiplex PCR; TCRdb's copy keeps in-frame clones and lacks some. The data contain about 190,000 clones, roughly nine tenths of them singletons. Sequencing used PBMCs. Every receptor here comes from a boy aged 2 to 10 in good health and CMV-seronegative. Both conserved end residues are part of each CDR3. The order of the fields is CDR3 length, J gene, V gene, clone size, D gene, CDR3 protein, CDR3 DNA. D genes are given only for firm matches. Rows may omit the clone size; those that give it use once, few, many or a size class.

CDR3 length: 18
J gene: TRBJ2-2
V gene: TRBV5-1
clone size: NA
D gene: NA
CDR3 protein: CASSLASIGRADTGELFF
CDR3 DNA: TGCGCCAGCAGCTTGGCCTCAATTGGGCGAGCGGACACCGGGGAGCTGTTTTTT

CDR3 length: 16
J gene: TRBJ1-5
V gene: TRBV7-6
clone size: NA
D gene: TRBD1
CDR3 protein: CASSLEQGALNQPQHF
CDR3 DNA: TGTGCCAGCAGCTTAGAACAGGGGGCCCTCAATCAGCCCCAGCATTTT

CDR3 length: 15
J gene: TRBJ2-3
V gene: TRBV5-6
clone size: NA
D gene: TRBD1
CDR3 protein: CASSFYPGGVDTQYF
CDR3 DNA: TGTGCCAGCAGCTTTTATCCAGGGGGCGTAGATACGCAGTATTTT

CDR3 length: 15
J gene: TRBJ1-5
V gene: TRBV6-1
clone size: NA
D gene: NA
CDR3 protein: CASKIDQGFNQPQHF
CDR3 DNA: TGTGCCAGCAAGATAGATCAGGGATTCAATCAGCCCCAGCATTTT

CDR3 length: 15
J gene: TRBJ2-2
V gene: TRBV29-1
clone size: NA
D gene: TRBD2
CDR3 protein: CSVEGLAGVTGELFF
CDR3 DNA: TGCAGCGTTGAAGGACTAGCGGGGGTCACCGGGGAGCTGTTTTTT

CDR3 length: 11
J gene: TRBJ1-1
V gene: TRBV30
clone size: NA
D gene: NA
CDR3 protein: CAWARGIEAFF
CDR3 DNA: TGTGCCTGGGCACGGGGAATCGAAGCTTTCTTT

CDR3 length: 16
J gene: TRBJ1-2
V gene: TRBV6-1
clone size: once
D gene: TRBD1
CDR3 protein: CASSDSRGRTNYGYTF
CDR3 DNA: TGTGCCAGCAGTGATAGCAGGGGGCGAACTAACTATGGCTACACCTTC

CDR3 length: 15
J gene: TRBJ2-5
V gene: TRBV5-1
clone size: NA
D gene: TRBD1
CDR3 protein: CASSFLGTGQETQYF
CDR3 DNA: TGCGCCAGCAGCTTCCTAGGGACAGGCCAAGAGACCCAGTACTTC

CDR3 length: 15
J gene: TRBJ1-1
V gene: TRBV27
clone size: NA
D gene: NA
CDR3 protein: CASSFVRSADTEAFF
CDR3 DNA: TGTGCCAGCAGTTTTGTCCGCTCAGCGGACACTGAAGCTTTCTTT

CDR3 length: 15
J gene: TRBJ2-3
V gene: TRBV10-3
clone size: NA
D gene: NA
CDR3 protein: CAISNPGDGTDTQYF
CDR3 DNA: TGTGCCATCAGTAACCCAGGGGACGGCACAGATACGCAGTATTTT

CDR3 length: 16
J gene: TRBJ1-1
V gene: TRBV5-1
clone size: NA
D gene: NA
CDR3 protein: CASSFLQGALDTEAFF
CDR3 DNA: TGCGCCAGCAGCTTTCTTCAAGGGGCGCTGGACACTGAAGCTTTCTTT

CDR3 length: 15
J gene: TRBJ2-1
V gene: TRBV28
clone size: NA
D gene: NA
CDR3 protein: CASSLRSPGSNEQFF
CDR3 DNA: TGTGCCAGCAGTTTAAGGTCGCCAGGGTCCAATGAGCAGTTCTTC

CDR3 length: 15
J gene: TRBJ1-1
V gene: TRBV19
clone size: NA
D gene: NA
CDR3 protein: CASSIGPQGNTEAFF
CDR3 DNA: TGTGCCAGTAGTATAGGACCACAGGGGAACACTGAAGCTTTCTTT

CDR3 length: 15
J gene: TRBJ2-2
V gene: TRBV27
clone size: NA
D gene: NA
CDR3 protein: CASSLRQSYAGELFF
CDR3 DNA: TGTGCCAGCAGTTTACGACAGTCATATGCCGGGGAGCTGTTTTTT

CDR3 length: 13
J gene: TRBJ2-7
V gene: TRBV19
clone size: once
D gene: NA
CDR3 protein: CASSIGALYEQYF
CDR3 DNA: TGTGCCAGTAGTATAGGGGCCCTCTACGAGCAGTACTTC

CDR3 length: 17
J gene: TRBJ2-7
V gene: TRBV30
clone size: NA
D gene: TRBD2
CDR3 protein: CAWSVPGLAGASYEQYF
CDR3 DNA: TGTGCCTGGAGTGTACCGGGCCTAGCGGGAGCCTCCTACGAGCAGTACTTC

CDR3 length: 16
J gene: TRBJ2-4
V gene: TRBV7-9
clone size: few
D gene: NA
CDR3 protein: CASSFVALGSMDIQYF
CDR3 DNA: TGTGCCAGCAGCTTTGTGGCCCTCGGGAGTATGGACATTCAGTACTTC

CDR3 length: 16
J gene: TRBJ1-1
V gene: TRBV9
clone size: NA
D gene: NA
CDR3 protein: CASSVVGDEPSAEAFF
CDR3 DNA: TGTGCCAGCAGCGTAGTCGGAGATGAGCCGAGCGCTGAAGCTTTCTTT

CDR3 length: 12
J gene: TRBJ2-7
V gene: TRBV28
clone size: NA
D gene: NA
CDR3 protein: CASSPPSYEQYF
CDR3 DNA: TGTGCCAGCAGTCCCCCTTCCTACGAGCAGTACTTC

CDR3 length: 16
J gene: TRBJ2-7
V gene: TRBV28
clone size: once
D gene: TRBD1
CDR3 protein: CASSEVGQGESYEQYF
CDR3 DNA: TGTGCCAGCAGTGAAGTGGGACAGGGTGAAAGCTACGAGCAGTACTTC

CDR3 length: 18
J gene: TRBJ1-1
V gene: TRBV28
clone size: NA
D gene: TRBD1
CDR3 protein: CASSLWGQDLVRGTEAFF
CDR3 DNA: TGTGCCAGCAGTTTATGGGGACAGGATTTGGTCAGGGGCACTGAAGCTTTCTTT

CDR3 length: 13
J gene: TRBJ1-5
V gene: TRBV5-1
clone size: NA
D gene: TRBD1
CDR3 protein: CASSLTGAQPQHF
CDR3 DNA: TGCGCCAGCAGCTTGACAGGGGCCCAGCCCCAGCATTTT

CDR3 length: 13
J gene: TRBJ2-3
V gene: TRBV9
clone size: NA
D gene: TRBD1
CDR3 protein: CASSPTGADTQYF
CDR3 DNA: TGTGCCAGCAGCCCAACAGGGGCAGATACGCAGTATTTT

CDR3 length: 15
J gene: TRBJ2-5
V gene: TRBV11-2
clone size: NA
D gene: NA
CDR3 protein: CASSFLRDNEETQYF
CDR3 DNA: TGTGCCAGCAGCTTCCTCCGGGACAACGAAGAGACCCAGTACTTC

CDR3 length: 14
J gene: TRBJ1-4
V gene: TRBV9
clone size: few
D gene: NA
CDR3 protein: CASSVTAFKGQRLF
CDR3 DNA: TGTGCCAGCAGCGTGACGGCGTTTAAAGGACAAAGGCTTTTT

CDR3 length: 16
J gene: TRBJ2-4
V gene: TRBV21-1
clone size: NA
D gene: NA
CDR3 protein: CASSKKSRVYKNIQYF
CDR3 DNA: TGTGCCAGCAGCAAAAAGTCACGGGTGTACAAAAACATTCAGTACTTC

CDR3 length: 14
J gene: TRBJ1-4
V gene: TRBV6-1
clone size: NA
D gene: NA
CDR3 protein: CASRAGGANEKLFF
CDR3 DNA: TGTGCCAGCAGGGCCGGGGGGGCTAATGAAAAACTGTTTTTT

CDR3 length: 14
J gene: TRBJ2-7
V gene: TRBV28
clone size: NA
D gene: TRBD1
CDR3 protein: CASSLSDRGREQYF
CDR3 DNA: TGTGCCAGCAGTTTGTCAGACAGGGGGCGGGAGCAGTACTTC

CDR3 length: 14
J gene: TRBJ1-5
V gene: TRBV5-1
clone size: NA
D gene: NA
CDR3 protein: CASSLAGFGQPQHF
CDR3 DNA: TGCGCCAGCAGCTTGGCAGGGTTTGGTCAGCCCCAGCATTTT

CDR3 length: 14
J gene: TRBJ2-7
V gene: TRBV11-1
clone size: NA
D gene: NA
CDR3 protein: CASSLGLGGYEQYF
CDR3 DNA: TGTGCCAGCAGCTTAGGGCTTGGCGGTTACGAGCAGTACTTC

CDR3 length: 13
J gene: TRBJ1-6
V gene: TRBV2
clone size: NA
D gene: TRBD1
CDR3 protein: CASSGQGRSPLHF
CDR3 DNA: TGTGCCAGCAGTGGACAGGGGCGATCACCCCTCCACTTT

CDR3 length: 12
J gene: TRBJ2-5
V gene: TRBV5-4
clone size: NA
D gene: TRBD2
CDR3 protein: CASSTGGETQYF
CDR3 DNA: TGTGCCAGCAGCACGGGAGGGGAGACCCAGTACTTC

CDR3 length: 15
J gene: TRBJ2-1
V gene: TRBV5-6
clone size: NA
D gene: TRBD2
CDR3 protein: CASSTWTRPGNEQFF
CDR3 DNA: TGTGCCAGCAGCACTTGGACTAGACCAGGCAATGAGCAGTTCTTC

CDR3 length: 16
J gene: TRBJ2-7
V gene: TRBV7-2
clone size: NA
D gene: TRBD2
CDR3 protein: CASSSERTSLAYEQYF
CDR3 DNA: TGTGCCAGCAGCTCCGAAAGGACTAGCCTTGCCTACGAGCAGTACTTC

CDR3 length: 14
J gene: TRBJ2-7
V gene: TRBV28
clone size: NA
D gene: TRBD1
CDR3 protein: CASSSFGTDVIPYF
CDR3 DNA: TGTGCCAGCAGTTCATTCGGGACAGACGTTATTCCGTACTTC

CDR3 length: 17
J gene: TRBJ2-4
V gene: TRBV9
clone size: NA
D gene: NA
CDR3 protein: CASSVYGHTDLKNIQYF
CDR3 DNA: TGTGCCAGCAGCGTTTATGGTCATACAGATCTCAAAAACATTCAGTACTTC

CDR3 length: 13
J gene: TRBJ2-2
V gene: TRBV5-1
clone size: NA
D gene: NA
CDR3 protein: CASQLGVTGELFF
CDR3 DNA: TGCGCCAGCCAGTTGGGCGTCACCGGGGAGCTGTTTTTT

CDR3 length: 12
J gene: TRBJ2-5
V gene: TRBV2
clone size: NA
D gene: NA
CDR3 protein: CASSPGQETQYF
CDR3 DNA: TGTGCCAGCTCCCCAGGACAAGAGACCCAGTACTTC

CDR3 length: 16
J gene: TRBJ2-1
V gene: TRBV5-1
clone size: NA
D gene: TRBD2
CDR3 protein: CASSLGGRELYNEQFF
CDR3 DNA: TGCGCCAGCAGCTTGGGTGGGCGGGAGCTGTACAATGAGCAGTTCTTC

CDR3 length: 13
J gene: TRBJ1-1
V gene: TRBV19
clone size: NA
D gene: NA
CDR3 protein: CASSGQWDTEAFF
CDR3 DNA: TGTGCCAGTAGTGGACAGTGGGACACTGAAGCTTTCTTT

CDR3 length: 13
J gene: TRBJ1-1
V gene: TRBV6-5
clone size: NA
D gene: NA
CDR3 protein: CASALRGDTEAFF
CDR3 DNA: TGTGCCAGCGCCCTACGGGGGGACACTGAAGCTTTCTTT

CDR3 length: 13
J gene: TRBJ1-4
V gene: TRBV19
clone size: NA
D gene: NA
CDR3 protein: CASRGEYSEKLFF
CDR3 DNA: TGTGCCAGTCGCGGGGAGTATAGTGAAAAACTGTTTTTT

CDR3 length: 17
J gene: TRBJ2-7
V gene: TRBV2
clone size: NA
D gene: TRBD2
CDR3 protein: CASTSLDQPPGEGEQYF
CDR3 DNA: TGTGCCAGCACCTCGCTGGACCAACCACCGGGGGAGGGGGAGCAGTACTTC

CDR3 length: 15
J gene: TRBJ1-1
V gene: TRBV7-9
clone size: NA
D gene: NA
CDR3 protein: CASSLVPTGNTEAFF
CDR3 DNA: TGTGCCAGCAGCTTAGTCCCCACGGGGAACACTGAAGCTTTCTTT

CDR3 length: 12
J gene: TRBJ1-1
V gene: TRBV6-1
clone size: NA
D gene: NA
CDR3 protein: CASSTGNTEAFF
CDR3 DNA: TGTGCCAGCAGTACAGGGAACACTGAAGCTTTCTTT

CDR3 length: 15
J gene: TRBJ2-3
V gene: TRBV14
clone size: once
D gene: NA
CDR3 protein: CASSQEQLLTDTQYF
CDR3 DNA: TGTGCCAGCAGCCAAGAACAGTTGCTAACAGATACGCAGTATTTT

CDR3 length: 23
J gene: TRBJ2-4
V gene: TRBV28
clone size: NA
D gene: TRBD2
CDR3 protein: CASRLGLARRERQPVPTKNIQYF
CDR3 DNA: TGTGCCAGCAGACTTGGGCTTGCAAGGCGGGAGAGGCAGCCGGTTCCTACCAAAAACATTCAGTACTTC

CDR3 length: 16
J gene: TRBJ2-2
V gene: TRBV14
clone size: NA
D gene: TRBD2
CDR3 protein: CASSRRLAGGTGELFF
CDR3 DNA: TGTGCCAGCAGCCGTCGTTTAGCGGGAGGCACCGGGGAGCTGTTTTTT

CDR3 length: 19
J gene: TRBJ2-7
V gene: TRBV7-9
clone size: once
D gene: TRBD1
CDR3 protein: CASSSPTGQGTKSSYEQYF
CDR3 DNA: TGTGCCAGCAGCTCTCCAACGGGACAGGGGACAAAAAGCTCCTACGAGCAGTACTTC

CDR3 length: 17
J gene: TRBJ1-2
V gene: TRBV9
clone size: NA
D gene: NA
CDR3 protein: CASSVDQGSGQYYGYTF
CDR3 DNA: TGTGCCAGCAGCGTAGATCAGGGTTCCGGGCAGTACTATGGCTACACCTTC

CDR3 length: 14
J gene: TRBJ2-1
V gene: TRBV30
clone size: NA
D gene: TRBD2
CDR3 protein: CASQTSGRLNEQFF
CDR3 DNA: TGTGCCTCCCAAACTAGCGGGAGACTCAATGAGCAGTTCTTC